In this sample, the clone carrying this T cell receptor (beta chain) turned up a few times. Its target is not known. CDR3 size: 14 residues. CDR1 and CDR2 (germline): MGHRA, YSYEKL. V lost 4 bases to trimming and J lost 0 bases, with 9 bases between them. Some clones are missing from TCRdb's copy, which holds only in-frame ones; the method was immunoSEQ multiplex PCR. The table lists around 43,000 clones, around nine tenths of them singletons. The sample originates from a study of OX40 agonist ivuxolimab in advanced cancers. On the study more broadly: Ivuxolimab, which is an agonistic anti-OX40 (CD134) antibody, was administered to the patients. Three individuals attained partial responses, comprising one hepatocellular carcinoma case and two cutaneous melanoma cases.

The sampling schedule covered blood at baseline, cycle 4 day 1, and cycle 7 day 1. Study results and caveats: Certain nonresponders additionally had low normalized T-cell clonal expansion.

The sequence was collected from an adult with an advanced solid tumor such as melanoma, head and neck, liver or kidney cancer. Sample: CD4+ or CD8+ T cells sorted from blood, taken in a trial of the OX40 agonist ivuxolimab. V gene TRBV4-1 combines with J gene TRBJ1-1; TRBD1 is a possible D gene (6 bases). CDR3 bases: TGCGCCAGCAGCCGAACAGGGATGAACACTGAAGCTTTCTTT. This sequence encodes CASSRTGMNTEAFF.